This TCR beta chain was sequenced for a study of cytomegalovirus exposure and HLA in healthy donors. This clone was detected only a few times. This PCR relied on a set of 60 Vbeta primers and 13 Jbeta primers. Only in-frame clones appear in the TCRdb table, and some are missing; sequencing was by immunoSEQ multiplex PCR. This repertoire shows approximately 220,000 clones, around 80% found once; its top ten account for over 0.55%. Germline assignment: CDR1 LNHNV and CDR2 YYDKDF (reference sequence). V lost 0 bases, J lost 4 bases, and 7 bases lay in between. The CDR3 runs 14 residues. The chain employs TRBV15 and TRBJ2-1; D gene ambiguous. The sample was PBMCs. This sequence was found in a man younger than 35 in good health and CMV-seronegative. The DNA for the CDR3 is TGTGCCACCAGCAGAGATATAAATTACAATGAGCAGTTCTTC. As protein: CATSRDINYNEQFF.